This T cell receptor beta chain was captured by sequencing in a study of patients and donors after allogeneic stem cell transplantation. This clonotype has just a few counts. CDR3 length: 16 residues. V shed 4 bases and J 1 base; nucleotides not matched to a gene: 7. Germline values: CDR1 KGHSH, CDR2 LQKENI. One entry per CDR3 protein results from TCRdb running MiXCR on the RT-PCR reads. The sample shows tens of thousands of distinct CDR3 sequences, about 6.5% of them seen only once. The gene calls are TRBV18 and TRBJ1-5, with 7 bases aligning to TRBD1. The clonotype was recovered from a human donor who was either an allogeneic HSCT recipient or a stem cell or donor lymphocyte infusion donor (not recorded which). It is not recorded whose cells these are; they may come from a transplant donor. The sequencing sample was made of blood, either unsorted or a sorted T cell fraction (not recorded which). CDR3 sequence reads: CASSHLTGKSNQPQHF. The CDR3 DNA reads TGTGCCAGCTCACACTTGACAGGGAAAAGCAATCAGCCCCAGCATTTT.